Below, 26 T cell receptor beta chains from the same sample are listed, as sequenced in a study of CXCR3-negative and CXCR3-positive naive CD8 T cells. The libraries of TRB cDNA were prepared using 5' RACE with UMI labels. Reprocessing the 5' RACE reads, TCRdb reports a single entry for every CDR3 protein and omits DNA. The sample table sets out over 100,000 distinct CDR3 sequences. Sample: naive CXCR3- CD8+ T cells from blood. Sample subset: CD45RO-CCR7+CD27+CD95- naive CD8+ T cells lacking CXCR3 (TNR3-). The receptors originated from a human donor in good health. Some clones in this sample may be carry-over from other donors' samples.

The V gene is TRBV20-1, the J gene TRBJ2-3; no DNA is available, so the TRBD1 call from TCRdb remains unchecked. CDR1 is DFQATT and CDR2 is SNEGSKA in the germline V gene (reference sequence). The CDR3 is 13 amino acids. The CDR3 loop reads CSANEGAGDTQYF.

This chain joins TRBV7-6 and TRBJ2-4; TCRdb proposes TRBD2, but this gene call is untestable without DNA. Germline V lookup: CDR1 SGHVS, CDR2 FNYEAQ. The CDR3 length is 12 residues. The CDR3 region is CASSPGTAVQYF. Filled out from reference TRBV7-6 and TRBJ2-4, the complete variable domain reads GAGVSQSPRYKVTKRGQDVALRCDPISGHVSLYWYRQALGQGPEFLTYFNYEAQQDKSGLPNDRFSAERPEGSISTLTIQRTEQRDSAMYRCASSPGTAVQYFGAGTRLSVL.

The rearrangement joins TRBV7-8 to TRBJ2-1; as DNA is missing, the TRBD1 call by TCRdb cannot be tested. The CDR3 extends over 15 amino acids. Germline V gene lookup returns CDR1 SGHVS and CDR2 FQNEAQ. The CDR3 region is CASSTTGDLYNEQFF.

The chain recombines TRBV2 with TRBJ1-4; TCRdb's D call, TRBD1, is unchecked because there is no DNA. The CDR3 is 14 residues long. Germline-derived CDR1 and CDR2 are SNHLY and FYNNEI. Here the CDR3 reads CASRGLRGGDRLFF. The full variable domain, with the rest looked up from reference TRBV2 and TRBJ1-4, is EPEVTQTPSHQVTQMGQEVILRCVPISNHLYFYWYRQILGQKVEFLVSFYNNEISEKSEIFDDQFSVERPDGSNFTLKIRSTKLEDSAMYFCASRGLRGGDRLFFGSGTQLSVL.

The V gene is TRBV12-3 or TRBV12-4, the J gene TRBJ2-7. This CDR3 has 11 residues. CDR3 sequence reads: CASSADYEQYF.

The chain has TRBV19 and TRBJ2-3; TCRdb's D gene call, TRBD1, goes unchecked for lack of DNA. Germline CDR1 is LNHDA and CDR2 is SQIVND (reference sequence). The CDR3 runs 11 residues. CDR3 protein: CASNGGHTQYF.

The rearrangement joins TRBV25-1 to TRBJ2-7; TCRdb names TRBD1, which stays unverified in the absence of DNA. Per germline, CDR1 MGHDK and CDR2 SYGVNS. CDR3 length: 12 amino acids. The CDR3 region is CASTTGQAEQYF.

The CDR3 sequence: CASSLTGARTDTQYF. The chain uses TRBV7-3 and TRBJ2-3; the D gene TCRdb calls, TRBD2, cannot be checked with no DNA. The germline V gene encodes CDR1 SGHTA and CDR2 FQGTGA. There are 15 residues in the CDR3.

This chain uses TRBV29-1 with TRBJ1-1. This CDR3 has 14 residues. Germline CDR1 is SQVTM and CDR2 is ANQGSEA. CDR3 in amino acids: CSVSPPSDGTEAFF.

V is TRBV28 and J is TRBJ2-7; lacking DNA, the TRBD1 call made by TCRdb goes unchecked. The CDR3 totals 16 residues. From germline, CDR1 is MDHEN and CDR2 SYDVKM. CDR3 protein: CASSLRPVAGVYEQYF.

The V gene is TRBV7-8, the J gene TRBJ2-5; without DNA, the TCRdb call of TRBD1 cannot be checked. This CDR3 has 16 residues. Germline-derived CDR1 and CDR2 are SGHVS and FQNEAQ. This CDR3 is CASSLSGTGGKETQYF.

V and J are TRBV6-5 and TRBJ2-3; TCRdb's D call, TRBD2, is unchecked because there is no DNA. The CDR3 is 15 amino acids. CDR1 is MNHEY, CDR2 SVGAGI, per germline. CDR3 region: CASSLLAVSTDTQYF.

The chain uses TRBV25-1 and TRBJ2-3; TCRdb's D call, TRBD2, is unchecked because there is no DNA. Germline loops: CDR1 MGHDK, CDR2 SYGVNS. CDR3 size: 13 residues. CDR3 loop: CASSPRVLDTQYF.

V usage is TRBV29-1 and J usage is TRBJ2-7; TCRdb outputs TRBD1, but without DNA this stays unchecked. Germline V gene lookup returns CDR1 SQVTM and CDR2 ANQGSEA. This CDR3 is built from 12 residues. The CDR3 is CSVVQDSTLQYF.

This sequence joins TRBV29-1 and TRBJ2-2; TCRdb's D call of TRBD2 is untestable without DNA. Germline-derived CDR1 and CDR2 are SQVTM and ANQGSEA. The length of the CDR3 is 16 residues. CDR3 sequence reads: CSVESLAGGQNGELFF.

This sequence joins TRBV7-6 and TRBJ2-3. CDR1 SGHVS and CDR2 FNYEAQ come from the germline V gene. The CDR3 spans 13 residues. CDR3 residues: CASSLNPMDTQYF.

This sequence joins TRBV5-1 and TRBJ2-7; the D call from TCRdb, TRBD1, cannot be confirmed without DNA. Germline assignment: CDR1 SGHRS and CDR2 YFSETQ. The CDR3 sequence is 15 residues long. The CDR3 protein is CASSFGQGSLNEQYF.

CDR3: CASSAEGTYSTDTQYF. The chain is built from TRBV18 and TRBJ2-3; the D gene TCRdb calls, TRBD2, cannot be checked with no DNA. This CDR3 has 16 residues. Germline values: CDR1 KGHSH, CDR2 LQKENI.

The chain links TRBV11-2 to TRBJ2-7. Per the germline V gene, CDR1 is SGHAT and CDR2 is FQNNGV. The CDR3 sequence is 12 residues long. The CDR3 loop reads CASSSSVHEQYF. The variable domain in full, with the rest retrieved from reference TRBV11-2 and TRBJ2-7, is EAGVAQSPRYKIIEKRQSVAFWCNPISGHATLYWYQQILGQGPKLLIQFQNNGVVDDSQLPKDRFSAERLKGVDSTLKIQPAKLEDSAVYLCASSSSVHEQYFGPGTRLTVT.

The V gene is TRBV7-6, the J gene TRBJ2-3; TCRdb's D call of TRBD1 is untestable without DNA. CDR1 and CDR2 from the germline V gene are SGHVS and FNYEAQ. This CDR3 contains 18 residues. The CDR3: CASSLIGGSPHVTDTQYF.

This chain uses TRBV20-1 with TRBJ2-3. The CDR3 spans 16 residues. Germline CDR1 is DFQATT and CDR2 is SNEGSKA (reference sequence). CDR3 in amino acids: CSARDRLAASTDTQYF.

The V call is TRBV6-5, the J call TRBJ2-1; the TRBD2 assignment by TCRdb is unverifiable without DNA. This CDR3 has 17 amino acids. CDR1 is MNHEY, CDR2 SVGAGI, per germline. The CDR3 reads CASSYSLSGVNYNEQFF.

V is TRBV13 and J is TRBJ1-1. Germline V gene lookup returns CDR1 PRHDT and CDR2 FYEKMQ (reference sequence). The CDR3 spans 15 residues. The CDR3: CASSNEGSRITEAFF.

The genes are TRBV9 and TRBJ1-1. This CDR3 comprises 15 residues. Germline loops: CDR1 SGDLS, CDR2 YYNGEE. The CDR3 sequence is CASSVNTELNTEAFF.

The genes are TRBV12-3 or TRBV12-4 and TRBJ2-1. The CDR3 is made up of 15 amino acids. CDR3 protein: CASSLAGRPYNEQFF.

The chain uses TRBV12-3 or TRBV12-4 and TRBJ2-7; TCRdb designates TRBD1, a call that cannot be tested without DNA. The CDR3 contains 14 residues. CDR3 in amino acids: CASSLEGGKYEQYF.